A selection of T cell receptor beta chains follows, all from one sample in a study of identical twins. TCRdb reprocessed the 5' RACE reads via MiXCR and lists one record per CDR3 protein. The repertoire holds roughly 1.6 million distinct CDR3 sequences, with 25% to 35% as singletons. The sequenced sample was cord blood. The receptors derive from a newborn girl in good health. Each CDR3 is given with its conserved first and last residue. A D gene is named only where the DNA matches it firmly. Size tells how often a clone was seen (once, few, many) or the class of an expanded clone, and some rows leave it out.

clone size	V gene	J gene	D gene	CDR3 protein	CDR3 DNA
few	TRBV4-1	TRBJ2-1	TRBD1	CASSQVATGKFF	TGCGCCAGCAGCCAAGTAGCGACAGGGAAGTTCTTC
-	TRBV27	TRBJ2-5	-	CASSLDSEETQYF	TGTGCCAGCAGTTTGGACAGTGAGGAGACCCAGTACTTC
-	TRBV27	TRBJ2-7	-	CASRYQVASSYEQYF	TGTGCCAGCAGGTATCAGGTTGCTAGCTCCTACGAGCAGTACTTC
-	TRBV20-1	TRBJ1-4	TRBD1	CSGIDRGTTNEKLFF	TGCAGTGGAATCGACAGGGGCACAACTAATGAAAAACTGTTTTTT
many	TRBV12-3/TRBV12-4	TRBJ2-3	-	CASSSLGLTDTQYF	TGTGCCAGCAGTTCCCTCGGTCTCACAGATACGCAGTATTTT
-	TRBV25-1	TRBJ1-2	-	CASSEQKEGGYTF	TGTGCCAGCAGTGAGCAGAAAGAGGGTGGCTACACCTTC
few	TRBV27	TRBJ2-1	TRBD2	CASSPGLPGYNEQFF	TGTGCCAGCAGCCCGGGACTACCAGGTTACAATGAGCAGTTCTTC
few	TRBV5-1	TRBJ2-1	TRBD1	CASSHNRGNEQFF	TGCGCCAGCAGCCACAACAGGGGCAATGAGCAGTTCTTC
-	TRBV20-1	TRBJ2-3	TRBD2	CSARDSSGSVSDTQYF	TGCAGTGCTAGAGACTCAAGCGGGAGCGTATCAGATACGCAGTATTTT
many	TRBV5-1	TRBJ1-1	TRBD1	CASRGTGNTEAFF	TGTGCCAGCAGGGGGACAGGGAACACTGAAGCTTTCTTT
-	TRBV11-2	TRBJ2-1	TRBD2	CASRRLSGVYNEQFF	TGTGCCAGCAGACGACTTAGCGGGGTATACAATGAGCAGTTCTTC
-	TRBV20-1	TRBJ2-1	-	CSAIKPNNEQFF	TGCAGTGCTATTAAACCCAACAATGAGCAGTTCTTC
few	TRBV12-5	TRBJ1-1	-	CASGLVGTEAFF	TGTGCTAGTGGTTTGGTAGGGACTGAAGCTTTCTTT
few	TRBV3-1	TRBJ2-5	TRBD2	CASSQLRIRGGQETQYF	TGTGCCAGCAGCCAACTAAGGATTCGGGGGGGCCAAGAGACCCAGTACTTC
many	TRBV29-1	TRBJ2-1	-	CSVPGQFSYNEQFF	TGCAGCGTCCCGGGACAATTCTCCTACAATGAGCAGTTCTTC
-	TRBV9	TRBJ1-5	TRBD1	CASSVVPRDRDNQPQHF	TGTGCCAGCAGCGTAGTTCCCCGGGACAGGGACAATCAGCCCCAGCATTTT
-	TRBV10-3	TRBJ2-3	-	CAISESERRGPDTQYF	TGTGCCATCAGTGAGTCGGAGAGGCGGGGGCCAGATACGCAGTATTTT
-	TRBV3-1	TRBJ2-2	-	CASSQDQVTGELFF	TGTGCCAGCAGCCAAGATCAAGTAACCGGGGAGCTGTTTTTT
-	TRBV6-6	TRBJ1-1	-	CASSPLPSEAFF	TGTGCCAGCAGCCCCCTACCCAGTGAAGCTTTCTTT
-	TRBV6-1	TRBJ1-1	-	CASSGFLRWLKGSMNTEAFF	TGTGCCAGCAGTGGATTCTTGAGGTGGCTGAAGGGATCCATGAACACTGAAGCTTTCTTT
-	TRBV20-1	TRBJ1-2	TRBD1	CSAYTRQGGYTF	TGCAGTGCCTACACTAGACAGGGGGGCTACACCTTC
few	TRBV18	TRBJ2-3	TRBD2	CASSPSGTSGFTDTQYF	TGTGCCAGCTCACCGTCCGGGACTAGCGGATTCACAGATACGCAGTATTTT
many	TRBV4-1	TRBJ1-2	-	CASSQHLTDTNYGYTF	TGCGCCAGCAGCCAGCATCTGACGGACACTAACTATGGCTACACCTTC
few	TRBV15	TRBJ2-3	TRBD2	CATSRVRLAGTDTQYF	TGTGCCACCAGCAGAGTCCGCCTAGCGGGCACAGATACGCAGTATTTT
few	TRBV20-1	TRBJ2-3	TRBD2	CSAPPPGLAGFLDTQYF	TGCAGTGCTCCGCCACCGGGACTAGCGGGATTCTTGGATACGCAGTATTTT
few	TRBV30	TRBJ1-2	-	CAWSATLPYGYTF	TGTGCCTGGAGTGCCACTCTTCCCTATGGCTACACCTTC
few	TRBV5-1	TRBJ2-5	-	CASKEVPAGETQYF	TGCGCCAGCAAGGAAGTTCCGGCGGGGGAGACCCAGTACTTC
-	TRBV4-2	TRBJ2-4	TRBD2	CASSQERTGGPKNIQYF	TGTGCCAGCAGCCAAGAACGAACGGGGGGACCCAAAAACATTCAGTACTTC
few	TRBV5-4	TRBJ2-3	TRBD1	CATRRTGLTDTQYF	TGTGCCACCCGAAGGACAGGGCTCACAGATACGCAGTATTTT
-	TRBV6-1	TRBJ1-5	-	CASRDTVQPQHF	TGTGCCTCCCGGGACACCGTCCAGCCCCAGCATTTT
few	TRBV10-3	TRBJ2-7	TRBD2	CAISYGLAGAGYEQYF	TGTGCCATCAGTTACGGCCTAGCGGGAGCAGGCTACGAGCAGTACTTC
-	TRBV9	TRBJ1-2	-	CASSIEGLGYTF	TGTGCCAGCAGCATTGAGGGCCTTGGCTACACCTTC
few	TRBV19	TRBJ2-3	-	CASRAALTSTDTQYF	TGTGCCAGTAGGGCGGCTCTGACTAGCACAGATACGCAGTATTTT
few	TRBV7-9	TRBJ2-2	-	CASSAFYRTGELFF	TGTGCCAGCAGCGCTTTTTACAGGACCGGGGAGCTGTTTTTT
-	TRBV10-3	TRBJ2-7	TRBD2	CAIRGTSGPSYNEQYF	TGTGCCATCAGAGGGACTAGCGGGCCCTCCTACAATGAGCAGTACTTC
once	TRBV5-1	TRBJ2-1	-	CASSFAPQYNEQFF	TGCGCCAGCAGCTTTGCGCCCCAATACAATGAGCAGTTCTTC
-	TRBV19	TRBJ2-7	-	CACSTILGRNDEQYF	TGTGCCTGTAGTACTATCTTAGGTCGAAACGACGAGCAGTACTTC
-	TRBV20-1	TRBJ2-7	TRBD2	CSAPGGLAGGKGNEQYF	TGCAGTGCCCCGGGAGGTCTAGCGGGAGGAAAAGGTAACGAGCAGTACTTC
-	TRBV20-1	TRBJ2-4	-	CSRQANYGQYF	TGCAGCAGACAGGCGAACTACGGGCAGTACTTC
-	TRBV20-1	TRBJ2-1	-	CSAFMGYNEQFF	TGCAGTGCCTTCATGGGGTACAATGAGCAGTTCTTC
few	TRBV4-1	TRBJ1-4	-	CASRKLGPQEKLFF	TGCGCCAGCAGGAAACTGGGGCCGCAAGAAAAACTGTTTTTT
few	TRBV20-1	TRBJ2-3	-	CSAPRGQGNTDTQYF	TGCAGTGCTCCCCGTGGTCAGGGGAACACAGATACGCAGTATTTT
few	TRBV5-6	TRBJ2-5	TRBD1	CASSWTGGDQETQYF	TGTGCCAGCAGCTGGACAGGGGGGGACCAAGAGACCCAGTACTTC
many	TRBV6-1	TRBJ1-1	TRBD1	CASSETGDTEAFF	TGTGCCAGCAGTGAAACAGGGGACACTGAAGCTTTCTTT
-	TRBV27	TRBJ2-7	TRBD2	CASSLSGSGSHEQYF	TGTGCCAGCAGCCTGAGTGGTAGCGGGTCCCACGAGCAGTACTTC
-	TRBV10-3	TRBJ2-7	-	CAISSRASSYNEQYF	TGTGCCATCAGCTCTAGGGCTAGCAGCTACAATGAGCAGTACTTC
many	TRBV29-1	TRBJ2-3	TRBD1	CSVDRFTDTQYF	TGCAGCGTGGACAGGTTCACAGATACGCAGTATTTT
-	TRBV20-1	TRBJ2-7	-	CSASLAAGYGYEQYF	TGCAGTGCTAGTCTCGCCGCAGGGTATGGCTACGAGCAGTACTTC
-	TRBV21-1	TRBJ2-1	-	CAGSGLAGASLIGEQFF	TGTGCCGGCAGCGGACTAGCGGGAGCGTCCTTGATCGGTGAGCAGTTCTTC
-	TRBV20-1	TRBJ2-2	TRBD2	CSARDRRSGGATGELFF	TGCAGTGCTAGAGATCGTAGGAGCGGGGGGGCCACCGGGGAGCTGTTTTTT
many	TRBV29-1	TRBJ1-6	TRBD1	CSVGDSYNSPLHF	TGCAGCGTTGGGGACAGCTATAATTCACCCCTCCACTTT
few	TRBV6-4	TRBJ1-1	-	CASSVDSGVMNTEAFF	TGTGCCAGCAGTGTGGACAGTGGGGTCATGAACACTGAAGCTTTCTTT
-	TRBV7-9	TRBJ2-5	-	CASSLIWSDGQETQYF	TGTGCCAGCAGCTTAATCTGGTCGGACGGTCAAGAGACCCAGTACTTC
many	TRBV6-2/TRBV6-3	TRBJ1-1	-	CASSRGRDTEAFF	TGTGCCAGCAGTCGCGGACGGGACACTGAAGCTTTCTTT